Listed below are T cell receptor beta chains from one sample, sequenced in a study of blood T cells in healthy people across ages. TCRdb called the 5' RACE reads again in MiXCR, with one record for every CDR3 protein. The table has around 900,000 distinct CDR3 sequences, roughly 47% seen once. The material sequenced was blood. The receptors were sampled from a woman aged 60-75 years in good health. Both conserved end residues are part of each CDR3. Fields, in order: clone size, J gene, D gene, V gene, CDR3 protein, CDR3 DNA. D genes are given only for firm matches. Size is omitted from some rows. Given values are once, few, many or a class for expanded clones.

>once|TRBJ2-7|TRBD1|TRBV27
CASGRQGSSYNEQYF
TGTGCCAGCGGTCGACAGGGCAGCTCCTACAATGAGCAGTACTTC
>NA|TRBJ2-2|NA|TRBV12-3/TRBV12-4
CASSLVLINTGGLFF
TGTGCCAGCAGTTTGGTACTCATAAACACCGGGGGGCTGTTTTTT
>NA|TRBJ2-1|TRBD1|TRBV20-1
CSARGDRAQFF
TGCAGTGCTAGAGGGGACAGGGCGCAGTTCTTC
>NA|TRBJ2-1|NA|TRBV20-1
CSARGPGDEQFF
TGCAGTGCTAGAGGGCCGGGAGATGAGCAGTTCTTC
>NA|TRBJ1-2|NA|TRBV7-9
CASSTSGPVRSDGYTF
TGTGCCAGCAGCACCAGCGGCCCAGTAAGGTCGGACGGCTACACCTTC
>NA|TRBJ2-7|TRBD2|TRBV6-5
CASSDGTSGKYEQYF
TGTGCCAGCAGCGACGGGACTAGCGGGAAGTACGAGCAGTACTTC
>few|TRBJ2-7|NA|TRBV25-1
CASSSESPSYEQYF
TGTGCCAGCAGTTCGGAGTCCCCCTCCTACGAGCAGTACTTC
>few|TRBJ2-5|NA|TRBV29-1
CSVVEALGGEQYF
TGCAGCGTGGTAGAAGCGTTGGGCGGGGAGCAGTACTTC
>NA|TRBJ2-5|TRBD2|TRBV11-1
CASSFGGRVFGEQYF
TGTGCCAGCAGCTTCGGCGGGAGGGTCTTCGGTGAGCAGTACTTC
>once|TRBJ1-3|NA|TRBV2
CASIVSSSGNTIYF
TGTGCCAGCATCGTCTCCAGCTCTGGAAACACCATATATTTT
>NA|TRBJ2-6|NA|TRBV7-3
CASSLNSVQGSGANVLTF
TGTGCCAGCAGCTTAAATTCGGTCCAGGGCTCTGGGGCCAACGTCCTGACTTTC
>NA|TRBJ1-4|NA|TRBV2
CASSADWTISEKLFF
TGTGCCAGCAGTGCTGACTGGACGATTAGTGAAAAACTGTTTTTT
>NA|TRBJ2-3|NA|TRBV21-1
CASSRMATREYLADTQYF
TGTGCCAGCAGTCGGATGGCCACGCGGGAGTATCTAGCAGATACGCAGTATTTT
>NA|TRBJ1-2|NA|TRBV12-3/TRBV12-4
CASGPRSNSNYGYTF
TGTGCCAGCGGCCCGCGGAGCAATTCAAACTATGGCTACACCTTC
>NA|TRBJ2-3|TRBD1|TRBV6-6
CATGQGSSDTQYF
TGTGCCACTGGACAGGGATCTTCAGATACGCAGTATTTT
>NA|TRBJ2-3|TRBD2|TRBV20-1
CSASRLAGGTDTQYF
TGCAGTGCGAGCAGACTAGCGGGAGGCACAGATACGCAGTATTTT
>once|TRBJ2-1|TRBD2|TRBV7-2
CASRPMTSGSNEQFF
TGTGCCAGCAGACCGATGACTAGCGGGTCCAATGAGCAGTTCTTC
>once|TRBJ2-5|TRBD2|TRBV6-5
CASSYFGLAGDEQYF
TGTGCCAGCAGTTACTTCGGACTAGCTGGGGATGAGCAGTACTTC
>once|TRBJ2-5|TRBD2|TRBV20-1
CSASKREQGETQYF
TGCAGTGCTAGTAAGCGGGAGCAGGGAGAGACCCAGTACTTC
>NA|TRBJ1-6|NA|TRBV14
CASSQDVGGSNSPLHF
TGTGCCAGCAGCCAAGATGTAGGCGGAAGCAATTCACCCCTCCACTTT
>NA|TRBJ1-2|NA|TRBV4-3
CASSHARRLSNYGYTF
TGCGCCAGCAGCCATGCACGCCGACTGTCTAACTATGGCTACACCTTC
>NA|TRBJ2-1|TRBD2|TRBV7-3
CASSLMREGLNEQFF
TGTGCCAGCAGCTTAATGCGGGAGGGCCTGAATGAGCAGTTCTTC
>NA|TRBJ2-5|NA|TRBV20-1
CSASGWQTQYF
TGCAGTGCTAGTGGGTGGCAGACCCAGTACTTC
>few|TRBJ2-5|NA|TRBV29-1
CSVELARSQETQYF
TGCAGCGTTGAGCTAGCGAGATCACAAGAGACCCAGTACTTC
>NA|TRBJ2-3|NA|TRBV6-2/TRBV6-3
CASSSYAGGTTDTQYF
TGTGCCAGCAGCTCATATGCGGGCGGAACCACAGATACGCAGTATTTT
>NA|TRBJ2-1|TRBD2|TRBV7-3
CASSSLAGRGNEQFF
TGTGCCAGCAGCTCACTAGCGGGGAGGGGAAATGAGCAGTTCTTC
>few|TRBJ1-4|TRBD1|TRBV4-2
CASSQDGTGSEKLFF
TGTGCCAGCAGCCAAGATGGGACAGGGAGTGAAAAACTGTTTTTT
>NA|TRBJ2-7|NA|TRBV20-1
CSALGGAYYEQYF
TGCAGTGCTTTGGGGGGGGCTTACTACGAGCAGTACTTC
>many|TRBJ1-1|NA|TRBV6-6
CASSLGQLNTEAFF
TGTGCCAGCAGTCTTGGACAGCTGAACACTGAAGCTTTCTTT
>NA|TRBJ2-3|TRBD2|TRBV4-3
CASSQTSAGADTQYF
TGCGCCAGCAGCCAGACTAGCGCTGGGGCAGATACGCAGTATTTT
>NA|TRBJ1-2|NA|TRBV5-1
CASSLVASDYGYTF
TGCGCCAGCAGCTTGGTCGCAAGCGACTATGGCTACACCTTC
>few|TRBJ2-1|TRBD2|TRBV6-5
CASNKREGYNEQFF
TGTGCCAGCAATAAGCGGGAGGGGTACAATGAGCAGTTCTTC
>few|TRBJ2-7|TRBD2|TRBV6-2/TRBV6-3
CASSLMTSGRDEQYF
TGTGCCAGCAGTCTGATGACTAGCGGGAGAGACGAGCAGTACTTC
>NA|TRBJ2-1|TRBD2|TRBV29-1
CSLGGASGSASYNEQFF
TGCAGTCTGGGGGGTGCTAGCGGGAGCGCGTCCTACAATGAGCAGTTCTTC
>NA|TRBJ2-7|TRBD2|TRBV20-1
CSATRLAGGSSYEQYF
TGCAGTGCAACCAGACTAGCGGGAGGGAGCTCCTACGAGCAGTACTTC
>NA|TRBJ1-6|NA|TRBV7-2
CASRYDRSYNSPLHF
TGTGCCAGCAGATATGACAGGTCCTATAATTCACCCCTCCACTTT
>NA|TRBJ2-5|TRBD2|TRBV7-9
CASSQTGGQETQYF
TGTGCCAGCAGCCAGACGGGGGGACAAGAGACCCAGTACTTC
>NA|TRBJ1-1|NA|TRBV28
CASSNLGGAEAFF
TGTGCCAGCAGTAATCTTGGCGGTGCTGAAGCTTTCTTT
>NA|TRBJ1-2|TRBD1|TRBV5-1
CASSKGPGTEVYGYTF
TGCGCCAGCAGCAAAGGACCCGGGACAGAGGTATATGGCTACACCTTC
>NA|TRBJ2-1|NA|TRBV9
CASSAGYSYNEQFF
TGTGCCAGCAGCGCAGGCTACTCCTACAATGAGCAGTTCTTC
>few|TRBJ1-1|NA|TRBV5-1
CASREGDYANTEAFF
TGCGCCAGCAGAGAGGGCGACTATGCGAACACTGAAGCTTTCTTT
>NA|TRBJ2-4|TRBD2|TRBV4-1
CASSQDSLAGASEAKNIQYF
TGCGCCAGCAGCCAAGATAGCCTAGCGGGAGCTAGCGAGGCCAAAAACATTCAGTACTTC
>NA|TRBJ1-4|NA|TRBV20-1
CSANPAIGTNEKLFF
TGCAGTGCTAACCCCGCCATCGGCACTAATGAAAAACTGTTTTTT
>NA|TRBJ1-1|NA|TRBV30
CASLGRWNTEAFF
TGTGCCTCTCTTGGACGGTGGAACACTGAAGCTTTCTTT
>few|TRBJ2-2|TRBD1|TRBV6-2/TRBV6-3
CASSSGQRTGELFF
TGTGCCAGCAGTTCGGGACAGCGCACCGGGGAGCTGTTTTTT
>NA|TRBJ2-7|NA|TRBV6-1
CASMVLGFDEQYF
TGTGCCAGCATGGTCCTGGGTTTCGACGAGCAGTACTTC
>few|TRBJ2-1|TRBD1|TRBV6-2/TRBV6-3
CASSSDRRNYYNEQFF
TGTGCCAGCAGTTCGGACAGGCGGAATTACTACAATGAGCAGTTCTTC
>NA|TRBJ2-7|TRBD2|TRBV2
CASSEAWAGEGYEQYF
TGTGCCAGCAGTGAAGCGTGGGCGGGAGAGGGCTACGAGCAGTACTTC
>NA|TRBJ1-2|NA|TRBV11-2
CASSWAGDSNYGYTF
TGTGCCAGCAGCTGGGCAGGGGACTCTAACTATGGCTACACCTTC
>NA|TRBJ2-5|NA|TRBV7-2
CASSVARAEGVQYF
TGTGCCAGCAGCGTAGCGCGAGCGGAGGGGGTGCAGTACTTC
>NA|TRBJ2-2|NA|TRBV24-1
CATRGQGIIGTGELFF
TGTGCCACCAGGGGTCAGGGGATCATAGGCACCGGGGAGCTGTTTTTT
>once|TRBJ2-7|NA|TRBV24-1
CATSRQKGREEQYF
TGTGCCACCAGTCGTCAAAAGGGGCGAGAGGAGCAGTACTTC
>NA|TRBJ1-2|TRBD1|TRBV5-6
CASSLVGQTQQEHGYTF
TGTGCCAGCAGCTTGGTGGGACAGACCCAACAAGAGCATGGCTACACCTTC
>NA|TRBJ1-1|NA|TRBV29-1
CSVGHTEAFF
TGCAGCGTTGGCCACACTGAAGCTTTCTTT
>NA|TRBJ2-3|NA|TRBV15
CATSRDQAERTDTQYF
TGTGCCACCAGCAGAGATCAGGCCGAGAGGACAGATACGCAGTATTTT
>NA|TRBJ2-3|TRBD2|TRBV4-2
CASSQGTLAGGIDTQYF
TGTGCCAGCAGCCAGGGAACACTAGCGGGAGGGATAGATACGCAGTATTTT
>once|TRBJ1-2|NA|TRBV20-1
CSARETVYGYTF
TGCAGTGCTAGAGAAACAGTGTATGGCTACACCTTC
>few|TRBJ2-5|NA|TRBV6-5
CASSYSIVQETQYF
TGTGCCAGCAGTTACTCGATTGTACAAGAGACCCAGTACTTC
>NA|TRBJ2-3|TRBD2|TRBV14
CASRVAGAGDTQYF
TGTGCCAGCAGGGTCGCGGGAGCCGGAGATACGCAGTATTTT